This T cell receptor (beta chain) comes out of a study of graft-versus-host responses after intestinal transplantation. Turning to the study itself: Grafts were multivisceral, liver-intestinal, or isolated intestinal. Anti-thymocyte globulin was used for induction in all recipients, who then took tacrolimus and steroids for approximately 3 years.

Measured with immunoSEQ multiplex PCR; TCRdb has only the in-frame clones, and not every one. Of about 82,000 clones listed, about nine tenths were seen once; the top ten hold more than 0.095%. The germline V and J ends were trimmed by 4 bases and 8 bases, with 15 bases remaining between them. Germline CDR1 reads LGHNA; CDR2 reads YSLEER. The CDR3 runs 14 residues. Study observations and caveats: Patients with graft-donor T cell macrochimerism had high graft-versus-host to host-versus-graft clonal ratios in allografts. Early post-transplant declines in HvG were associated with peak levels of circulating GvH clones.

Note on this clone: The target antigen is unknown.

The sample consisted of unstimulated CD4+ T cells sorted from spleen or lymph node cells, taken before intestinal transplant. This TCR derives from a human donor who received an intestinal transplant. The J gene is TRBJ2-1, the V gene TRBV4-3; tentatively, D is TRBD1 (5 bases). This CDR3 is CASSLGANGHEQFF. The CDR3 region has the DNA TGCGCCAGCAGCCTTGGGGCAAACGGGCATGAGCAGTTCTTC.